This entry features one T cell receptor beta chain sequence. The sample belongs to a study of blood T cell repertoires in COVID-19. Study at large: Samples of COVID-19 (acute and convalescent) were obtained from the United States, Italy and Spain. T cells, B-cell-depleted T cells, or PBMCs supplied cDNA or gDNA.

In the study's own analysis: Scientists estimated how many nucleated cells there were by amplifying reference gene primers. Here immunoSEQ multiplex PCR was the method, and the copy in TCRdb shows in-frame clones only, minus some. The V and J calls and clone size were taken over from that table, and D and trimming were inferred from the DNA. The data hold 70,000 or so clones, with over 75% observed a single time. The CDR3 consists of 17 residues. The V gene lost 3 bases and the J gene lost 9 bases, with 25 bases spanning the gap. Germline CDR1 is KGHSH and CDR2 is LQKENI. This chain connects TRBV18 to TRBJ2-3; D is possibly TRBD2 (6 bases). This clonotype originated in a young woman with acute or convalescent COVID-19. The sample comprised peripheral blood. CDR3 coding DNA: TGTGCCAGCTCACCCGCTGCGGGCGGGGCGGCCACGGGGACGCAGTATTTT. Amino acid sequence: CASSPAAGGAATGTQYF. The full variable domain, in which reference TRBV18 and TRBJ2-3 provide the parts outside the CDR3, is NAGVMQNPRHLVRRRGQEARLRCSPMKGHSHVYWYRQLPEEGLKFMVYLQKENIIDESGMPKERFSAEFPKEGPSILRIQQVVRGDSAAYFCASSPAAGGAATGTQYFGPGTRLTVL.